This TCR beta chain appears in the sequencing data of a study of cytomegalovirus exposure and HLA in healthy donors. Study-level findings and limits: Immune exposure data for these donors was limited to CMV serostatus.

Researchers ran the PCR with 60 Vbeta and 13 Jbeta primers. Sequencing used immunoSEQ multiplex PCR; TCRdb keeps in-frame clones, though not all of them. Among roughly 190,000 clones listed, more than 75% were seen once. Concerning this clone itself: Its antigen remains unidentified.

Deletions cut 1 base from V and 7 bases from J, with 11 bases between. Germline V gene lookup returns CDR1 SGHAT and CDR2 FQNNGV. The CDR3 totals 14 residues. The sequence derives from a woman between 45 and 65 years old in good health and CMV-seropositive. The specimen was PBMCs. The gene calls are TRBV11-2 and TRBJ2-1, with a possible D match to TRBD2 (6 bases). DNA for the CDR3: TGTGCCAGCAGCTTAGCGGGGGTTCAGAATGAGCAGTTCTTC. Its translation is CASSLAGVQNEQFF.